Included here is one T cell receptor (beta chain) sequence, with context. Its cognate antigen has yet to be identified. Base qualities are not provided; no much larger clone lies one nucleotide away. The data originate from a study of T cell responses to AZD1222 COVID-19 vaccine (dated by TCRdb to the early 2020s). In the study overall: A total of 233 trial participants underwent TCR sequencing, of whom roughly 210 received two doses of AZD1222 and around 26 received two doses of the MenACWY control vaccine. Trial participants were enrolled into age subgroups of 18-55, 56-69 and 70-plus years, which contained 148, 28 and 57 TCR-sequenced participants, respectively. Points the paper makes about the study in general: Conclusions about previously exposed vaccinees were limited because only six AZD1222 recipients were SARS-CoV-2 seropositive at baseline. In the small 56-69-year group, the increase in depth fell short of significance, most likely because of low power. Most participants were white British and females outnumbered males, and the authors suggested that clonal diversity may have been underestimated. Nearly half of unique spike-specific TCRs reportedly recognized epitopes outside regions mutated in the B.1.351 and B.1.1.7 variants. After two AZD1222 doses, both the breadth and the depth of spike-specific TCRs were significantly higher than at day 0 and than in MenACWY recipients. Because no day 14 peak-response samples were available, the repertoires could be characterized only after the peak T cell response. Vaccine-associated CD4 TCRs spanned the whole spike protein, with dominant responses in regions 160-218 and 743-854.

At the junction V is shortened by 5 bases and J by 0 bases, with 10 bases in between. Taken from cysteine to phenylalanine, the CDR3 has 15 residues. The DNA shown is the 45-base CDR3, in frame from base 1. The CDR1 and CDR2 encoded by the germline V gene are KGHSH and LQKENI. The time point label on this specimen signifies: about 28 days (+/-7) after the second vaccine dose. AZD1222 recipients whose second dose came at about 4 weeks and those whose second dose came at about 12 weeks were combined into one group, since spike-specific TCR depth and breadth did not differ between the two schedules. Vaccinee samples came from UK trials COV001 and COV002, including a single-blind randomized controlled phase 2/3 trial of AZD1222 (ChAdOx1 nCoV-19) in healthy adults. For TCRbeta chain sequencing, PBMC samples from trial participants were taken at day 0 and at day 28 after the second dose. The CDR3 regions of human TCRbeta chains were analyzed by immunosequencing. The study's processing was this. TCRs in the repertoires were compared against a reference library of SARS-CoV-2-specific TCRs that had been generated with the MIRA antigen-specificity platform. Breadth was defined as the fraction of unique TCRs that were SARS-CoV-2-associated, and depth was defined as the fraction of total T cells that were SARS-CoV-2-associated. Using the MIRA data, each spike-specific TCR was assigned both to the spike region to which the TCR was reactive and to a CD4 or CD8 class. Log10-transformed breadth and depth values were compared by one-way ANOVA with Sidak's multiple comparisons tests. TCRdb holds this immuneACCESS table with in-frame rearrangements only. Some clones are missing; in checked studies, unresolved V genes explain under half, and the rest has no known cause. That table gives V, J and clone size, and the DNA gave D and trimming. For this sample the table gives fewer than 120,000 clones, of which just under 95% were detected only once. Of the sample, 2% to 3% is held by the ten largest clones.

The sequence derives from an adult who received the AZD1222 COVID-19 vaccine. This specimen consisted of peripheral blood, obtained 28 days after the second AZD1222 dose. The chain links TRBV18 with TRBJ2-2; the best D guess is TRBD1, with 6 bases matching. This receptor carries the CDR3 CASSTDSSNTGELFF. The DNA sequence reads TGTGCCAGCTCAACGGACAGCTCGAACACCGGGGAGCTGTTTTTT.